This T cell receptor beta chain was recorded in a study of blood T cell repertoires in COVID-19. This clone has just one count. The V gene end was trimmed by 4 bases and the J gene end by 3 bases; junction bases not matched to a gene: 10. Germline V lookup: CDR1 SGHAT, CDR2 FQNNGV. The CDR3 is made up of 16 amino acids. In the authors' workflow: Amplification from reference gene primers served as the basis for estimated nucleated cell counts. Profiling relied on immunoSEQ multiplex PCR, and the TCRdb table lists in-frame clones only, not all of them. Clone size and V and J calls were adopted from that table, with D and trimming inferred from the DNA. The top ten clones hold roughly 4.8% of a sample with about 160,000 clones, 92% of them seen once.

This sequence originates from a man under 40 with COVID-19, enrolled during active disease. Sequencing was carried out using peripheral blood. The chain uses TRBV11-2 and TRBJ2-7, with 9 bases identical to TRBD2. The CDR3 sequence is CASSSIFSGSGYEQYF. In DNA form, the CDR3 reads TGTGCCAGCAGCTCCATATTTAGCGGGAGTGGCTACGAGCAGTACTTC.